One TCR beta chain is described in this entry. This CDR3 is also generated by other DNA sequences in the sample. These data come from a study of shared clonotypes between healthy human individuals. On the study more broadly: CD4 naive and memory got three plates each, CD8 naive two, CD8 memory one.

CD8 cells regarded as naive lacked CD45RO, were positively chosen for CCR7, and omitted terminally differentiated effector memory CD45RA+ cells. HIV-negative, healthy adults without recent acute infections or vaccinations were the donors. From germline, CDR1 is SNHLY and CDR2 FYNNEI. This CDR3 is built from 15 residues. Trimming took 6 bases from V and 0 from J; bases not matched to a gene: 6. The table came from immunoSEQ multiplex PCR; TCRdb's copy has only in-frame clones and leaves some out. The table records around 2.1 million clones, 85% to 95% of them present only once. The clonotype comes from a man between 18 and 35 years old in good health. Some clones in this sample may be carry-over from other donors' samples. Sequenced: naive CD8+ T cells from PBMCs. The rearrangement links TRBV2 to TRBJ2-7; 9 nucleotides match TRBD1. CDR3 region: CASSPGTGSSYEQYF. The CDR3 DNA reads TGTGCCAGCAGCCCAGGGACAGGGAGCTCCTACGAGCAGTACTTC. Combining the CDR3 with reference TRBV2 and TRBJ2-7 gives the whole variable domain EPEVTQTPSHQVTQMGQEVILRCVPISNHLYFYWYRQILGQKVEFLVSFYNNEISEKSEIFDDQFSVERPDGSNFTLKIRSTKLEDSAMYFCASSPGTGSSYEQYFGPGTRLTVT.